This record looks at one T cell receptor beta chain sequence and its context. The source of the sample is a study of blood T cell repertoires in COVID-19. V shed 0 bases and J shed 5 bases, with 14 bases lying between them. The CDR3 contains 15 residues. The V gene's germline CDR1 is LGHNT and CDR2 FRNRAP. Some clones are missing from TCRdb's copy, which holds only in-frame ones; the method was immunoSEQ multiplex PCR. The data hold 490,000 or so clones, with approximately 90% observed a single time. The sequence was obtained from a woman aged 40 to 50 who had recovered from COVID-19. The specimen was PBMCs or T cells enriched from blood (not recorded which). The genes are TRBV12-5 and TRBJ2-7, with D maybe TRBD1 (6 bases). The CDR3 spells CASGLVPSGGHEQYF. The CDR3 nucleotides are TGTGCTAGTGGTTTGGTACCGTCTGGGGGCCACGAGCAGTACTTC.